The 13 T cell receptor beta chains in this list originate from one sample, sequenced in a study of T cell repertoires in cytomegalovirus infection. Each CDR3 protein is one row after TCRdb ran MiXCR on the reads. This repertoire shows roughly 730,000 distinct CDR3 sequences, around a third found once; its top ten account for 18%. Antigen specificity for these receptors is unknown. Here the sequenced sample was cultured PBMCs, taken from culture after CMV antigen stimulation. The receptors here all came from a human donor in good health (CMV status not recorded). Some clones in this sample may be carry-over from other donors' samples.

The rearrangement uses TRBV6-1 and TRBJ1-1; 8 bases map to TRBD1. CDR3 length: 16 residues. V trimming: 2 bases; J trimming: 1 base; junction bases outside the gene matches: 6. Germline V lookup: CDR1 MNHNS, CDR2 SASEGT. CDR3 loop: CASSERPGTGNTEAFF. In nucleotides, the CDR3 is TGTGCCAGCAGTGAACGTCCCGGGACAGGGAACACTGAAGCTTTCTTT.

The CDR3 protein is CASRSKDNQPQHF. As DNA, the CDR3 is TGTGCCAGCAGGTCAAAGGACAATCAGCCCCAGCATTTT. The chain employs TRBV27 and TRBJ1-5, with no clear D. V was shortened by 6 bases and J by 3 bases, with 9 bases between the two germline ends. The CDR3 has 13 residues. Per germline, CDR1 MNHEY and CDR2 SMNVEV (reference sequence).

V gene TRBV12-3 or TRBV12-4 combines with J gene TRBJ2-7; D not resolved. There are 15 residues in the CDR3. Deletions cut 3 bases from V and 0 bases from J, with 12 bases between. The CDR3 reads CASSFSPESSYEQYF. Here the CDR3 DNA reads TGTGCCAGCAGTTTTTCCCCAGAGTCCTCCTACGAGCAGTACTTC.

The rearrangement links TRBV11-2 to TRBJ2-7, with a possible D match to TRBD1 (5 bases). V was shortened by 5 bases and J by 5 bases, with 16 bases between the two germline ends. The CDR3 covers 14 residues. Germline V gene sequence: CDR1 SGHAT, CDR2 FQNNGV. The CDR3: CASSPDSSYHEQYF. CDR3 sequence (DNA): TGTGCCAGCAGCCCAGACAGCTCCTACCACGAGCAGTACTTC.

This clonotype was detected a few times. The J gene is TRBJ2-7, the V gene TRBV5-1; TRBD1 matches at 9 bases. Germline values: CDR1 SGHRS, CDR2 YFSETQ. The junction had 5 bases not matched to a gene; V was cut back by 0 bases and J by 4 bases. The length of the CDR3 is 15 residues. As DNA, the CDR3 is TGCGCCAGCAGCTTGGAGGGGACAGGGTGGTACGAGCAGTACTTC. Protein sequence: CASSLEGTGWYEQYF.

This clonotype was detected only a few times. CDR3 in amino acids: CASSSVVGLEQFF. The CDR3 nucleotides read TGTGCCAGCAGCAGTGTGGTAGGGTTGGAGCAGTTCTTC. This chain connects TRBV11-2 to TRBJ2-1, with D unclear. CDR3 length: 13 amino acids. Germline assignment: CDR1 SGHAT and CDR2 FQNNGV. V was shortened by 5 bases and J by 10 bases, with 15 bases between the two germline ends.

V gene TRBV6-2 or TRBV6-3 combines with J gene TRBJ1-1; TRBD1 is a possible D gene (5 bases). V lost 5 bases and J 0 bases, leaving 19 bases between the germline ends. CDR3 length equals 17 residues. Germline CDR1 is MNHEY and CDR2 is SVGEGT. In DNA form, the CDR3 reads TGTGCCAGCAGTACCCGAATCCCGACAGCCTTGAACACTGAAGCTTTCTTT. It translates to CASSTRIPTALNTEAFF.

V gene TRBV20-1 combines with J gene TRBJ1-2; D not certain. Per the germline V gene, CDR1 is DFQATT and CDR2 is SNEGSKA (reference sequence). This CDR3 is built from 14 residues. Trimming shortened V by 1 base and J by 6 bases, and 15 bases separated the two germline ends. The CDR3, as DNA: TGCAGTGCTAGAGGAGAGGCCCCTTGGGATGGCTACACCTTC. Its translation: CSARGEAPWDGYTF.

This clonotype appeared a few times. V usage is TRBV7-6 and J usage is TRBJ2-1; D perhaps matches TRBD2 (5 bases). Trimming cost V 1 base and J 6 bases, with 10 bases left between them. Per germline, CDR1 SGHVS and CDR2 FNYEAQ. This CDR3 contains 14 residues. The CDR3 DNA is TGTGCCAGCAGCTTAGTTCCCGCGGGCAATGAGCAGTTCTTC. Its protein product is CASSLVPAGNEQFF.

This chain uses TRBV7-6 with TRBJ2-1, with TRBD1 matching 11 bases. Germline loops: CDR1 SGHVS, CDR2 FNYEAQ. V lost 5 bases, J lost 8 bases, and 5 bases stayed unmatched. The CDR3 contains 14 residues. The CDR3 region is CASSRTGGKDEQFF. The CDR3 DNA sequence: TGTGCCAGCAGCCGGACAGGGGGCAAGGATGAGCAGTTCTTC.

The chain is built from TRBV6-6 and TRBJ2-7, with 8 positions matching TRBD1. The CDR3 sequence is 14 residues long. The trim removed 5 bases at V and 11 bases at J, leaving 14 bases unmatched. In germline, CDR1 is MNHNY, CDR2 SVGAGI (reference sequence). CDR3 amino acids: CASSLFPGQDVEYF. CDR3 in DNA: TGTGCCAGCAGTCTCTTTCCGGGACAGGATGTGGAGTACTTC.

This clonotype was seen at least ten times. The CDR3 DNA follows: TGTGCCAGCACTCTGACGGGAGGGTTTTACGAGCAGTACTTC. Residues: CASTLTGGFYEQYF. The chain carries TRBV7-8 and TRBJ2-7; the match to TRBD2 covers 8 bases. Germline loops: CDR1 SGHVS, CDR2 FQNEAQ. Trimming removed 7 bases from V and 4 bases from J; junction bases left unmatched: 9. The CDR3 has 14 amino acids.

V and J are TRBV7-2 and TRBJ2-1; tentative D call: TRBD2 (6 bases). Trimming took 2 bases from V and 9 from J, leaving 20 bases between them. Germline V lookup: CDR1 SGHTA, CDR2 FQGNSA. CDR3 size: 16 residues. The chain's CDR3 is CASSLLWGDSGVEQFF. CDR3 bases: TGTGCCAGCAGCTTACTGTGGGGGGACTCTGGAGTTGAGCAGTTCTTC.